This note documents a single T cell receptor beta chain sequence. The antigen is unknown. Genomic DNA acted as the template from which TCR beta VDJ combination and CDR3 sequence profiling were carried out. MiXCR was run by TCRdb on the reads, yielding one entry per CDR3 protein. The sample holds about 170,000 distinct CDR3 sequences, approximately 43% seen once. Per germline, CDR1 SEHNR and CDR2 FQNEAQ (reference sequence). Trimming took 1 base from V and 0 from J, leaving 3 bases between them. This CDR3 has 14 amino acids. The sample is drawn from a study of CD8+CD57+ T cells in acquired aplastic anemia. Study-level points and caveats: Patients and controls shared 25 to 30 CD8+ CDR3 sequences, which appeared highly expressed in patients and within their immunodominant clones.

The specimen was sorted CD4+, CD8+, or CD8+CD57+ T cells (not recorded which) from PBMCs. This sequence joins TRBV7-9 and TRBJ1-4; D gene ambiguous. The receptor was isolated from a human donor in good health. The CDR3 nucleotides are TGTGCCAGCAGCTTAGGTCCAACTAATGAAAAACTGTTTTTT. Amino acid sequence: CASSLGPTNEKLFF.